This T cell receptor (beta chain) was identified during a study of immune evolution from preneoplasia to lung adenocarcinoma. Measured with immunoSEQ multiplex PCR; TCRdb has only the in-frame clones, and not every one. Here the sample spans some 15,000 clones, more than 80% being singletons. Points from the study as a whole: KRAS-mutant nodules had the highest T cell clonality. Later-stage lesions appeared to have more T cells, more diversity, less clonality.

As to this clone: The target antigen is unknown.

Macro-dissection enriched premalignant or tumor cells before nucleic acid extraction. The sequencing input was FFPE minimally invasive lung adenocarcinoma tissue. The TCR originated in a person aged 70 to 85 with lung adenocarcinoma.

The CDR3 DNA sequence: TGTGCCAGCAGTGAGTCCGGAGAGCAGTACTTC. Amino acid sequence: CASSESGEQYF. The V gene is TRBV6-1, the J gene TRBJ2-7, with D unclear. The ends were cut back, 3 bases at V and 7 bases at J, with 7 bases in the middle. The CDR3 spans 11 residues. CDR1 is MNHNS, CDR2 SASEGT, per germline.